These 27 T cell receptor beta chains came from one sample sequenced in a study of shared clonotypes between healthy human individuals. Cells designated naive CD8 were CD45RO-negative and were positively selected for CCR7, with terminally differentiated effector memory CD45RA+ cells excluded. Using immunoSEQ multiplex PCR, the repertoire was profiled, and TCRdb retains in-frame clones only, with some absent. The sample contains about 2 million clones, roughly 94% of which appear only once. The sequenced sample consisted of naive CD8+ T cells sorted from blood. Receptors originate from a man aged 18-30 years in good health.

In DNA form, the CDR3 reads TGTGCCAGCAGTTCAGGGACTAGCGGGAGCAATGAGCAGTTCTTC. Amino acid sequence: CASSSGTSGSNEQFF. The chain carries TRBV6-5 and TRBJ2-1; 14 nucleotides align to TRBD2. Unmatched junction bases numbered 2, after V lost 4 bases and J lost 6 bases. This CDR3 comprises 15 residues. CDR1 MNHEY and CDR2 SVGAGI come from the germline V gene.

The rearrangement uses TRBV4-1 and TRBJ2-7, with 7 bases matching TRBD1. J gave up 5 bases and V 1 base, and 8 bases lay outside the gene matches. Per the germline V gene, CDR1 is MGHRA and CDR2 is YSYEKL. The CDR3 contains 15 residues. The CDR3 DNA follows: TGCGCCAGCAGCCAAGCAAGTAGGCAGGGGGACGAGCAGTACTTC. Its protein is CASSQASRQGDEQYF.

J is TRBJ1-6 and V is TRBV27; D perhaps matches TRBD1 (5 bases). CDR3 length equals 15 residues. Germline V gives CDR1 MNHEY, CDR2 SMNVEV (reference sequence). The ends were cut back, 7 bases at V and 8 bases at J, with 18 bases in the middle. The DNA for the CDR3 is TGTGCCAGCACTCCTTGGGGGGGGGTTTATTCACCCCTCCACTTT. As protein: CASTPWGGVYSPLHF.

The V gene is TRBV19, the J gene TRBJ1-3; D unresolved. The CDR3 loop spans 17 amino acids. Looked up from germline, CDR1 is LNHDA and CDR2 is SQIVND (reference sequence). The germline V and J ends were trimmed by 1 base and 0 bases, with 13 bases remaining between them. The CDR3 DNA is TGTGCCAGTAGTATAGTTTACGGCGGAGTCTCTGGAAACACCATATATTTT. Protein: CASSIVYGGVSGNTIYF.

The chain joins TRBV6-6 to TRBJ1-1; D remains unclear. With 6 bases removed from V and 2 bases from J, the gap between germline ends came to 13 bases. CDR3 length equals 14 residues. Germline V gives CDR1 MNHNY, CDR2 SVGAGI (reference sequence). CDR3 protein: CASSRGRTNTEAFF. Here the CDR3 DNA reads TGTGCCAGCAGCCGCGGACGGACCAACACTGAAGCTTTCTTT.

This clone was seen a single time. The chain uses TRBV27 and TRBJ2-2; the match to TRBD2 covers 10 bases. The germline V gene encodes CDR1 MNHEY and CDR2 SMNVEV (reference sequence). V gave up 6 bases and J gave up 2 bases; unmatched junction bases: 6. The length of the CDR3 is 16 residues. The chain's CDR3 is CASSRWTSGNTGELFF. CDR3 nucleotides: TGTGCCAGCAGCCGTTGGACTAGCGGAAACACCGGGGAGCTGTTTTTT.

This chain connects TRBV15 to TRBJ1-1; maybe TRBD1 (5 bases). The CDR3 contains 17 residues. Trimming removed 4 bases at V and 4 bases at J, with 22 bases between. Germline loops: CDR1 LNHNV, CDR2 YYDKDF (reference sequence). As DNA, the CDR3 is TGTGCCACCAGCACCTTAAAGGGACCGGAAAGGAGCACTGAAGCTTTCTTT. It yields the protein CATSTLKGPERSTEAFF.

The chain uses TRBV7-9 and TRBJ2-2; D gene uncertain. CDR3 size: 13 residues. The V and J ends lost 5 bases and 5 bases respectively, with 9 bases between them. The V gene's germline CDR1 is SEHNR and CDR2 FQNEAQ (reference sequence). The CDR3 bases are TGTGCCAGCAGCCACCCCGGGACCGGGGAGCTGTTTTTT. Protein product: CASSHPGTGELFF.

V gene TRBV9 combines with J gene TRBJ1-2, with 8 bases aligning to TRBD1. With 0 bases clipped from V and 6 bases from J, the junction kept 7 bases outside the gene matches. The germline CDR1 and CDR2 sequences are SGDLS and YYNGEE. CDR3 size: 15 residues. In DNA form, the CDR3 reads TGTGCCAGCAGCGTAGATGGTCAGGGGGCCGATGGCTACACCTTC. Translating gives CASSVDGQGADGYTF.

The rearrangement uses TRBV30 and TRBJ1-6; TRBD1 is a possible D gene (5 bases). The CDR3 extends over 20 amino acids. V dropped 4 bases and J dropped 0 bases, with 25 bases sitting between them. Germline CDR1 and CDR2: GTSNPN and SVGIG (reference sequence). The CDR3 loop is CAWILRQPGGGSSYNSPLHF. DNA of the CDR3: TGTGCCTGGATACTCAGACAGCCTGGGGGGGGAAGCTCCTATAATTCACCCCTCCACTTT. Complete variable domain (other parts from reference TRBV30 and TRBJ1-6): SQTIHQWPATLVQPVGSPLSLECTVEGTSNPNLYWYRQAAGRGLQLLFYSVGIGQISSEVPQNLSASRPQDRQFILSSKKLLLSDSGFYLCAWILRQPGGGSSYNSPLHFGNGTRLTVT.

The genes are TRBV28 and TRBJ1-5; 10 bases are a match to TRBD1. Unmatched junction bases numbered 11, after V lost 5 bases and J lost 7 bases. Per the germline V gene, CDR1 is MDHEN and CDR2 is SYDVKM. The CDR3 has 16 residues. The CDR3 here is CASSILDRGRGQPQHF. The CDR3 DNA sequence: TGTGCCAGCAGTATACTTGACAGGGGGCGAGGGCAGCCCCAGCATTTT.

The rearrangement links TRBV27 to TRBJ2-6; D call uncertain. This CDR3 is built from 18 residues. Germline loops: CDR1 MNHEY, CDR2 SMNVEV (reference sequence). Deletions cut 2 bases from V and 0 bases from J, with 14 bases between. CDR3 DNA: TGTGCCAGCAGTTTAATGGAACCGGTTGGCTCTGGGGCCAACGTCCTGACTTTC. Translating gives CASSLMEPVGSGANVLTF.

The chain recombines TRBV5-1 with TRBJ2-7; D assignment may be TRBD1 or TRBD2 (5 bases each). The CDR3 length is 15 residues. V lost 1 base, J lost 0 bases, and 11 bases lay in between. The V gene's germline CDR1 is SGHRS and CDR2 YFSETQ. CDR3 sequence: CASSLKPGSSYEQYF. CDR3 DNA: TGCGCCAGCAGCTTGAAACCAGGGAGCTCCTACGAGCAGTACTTC.

On this clone: Other nucleotide sequences in the sample specify the same CDR3. This chain links TRBV6-5 with TRBJ1-1, with D uncertain. Germline values: CDR1 MNHEY, CDR2 SVGAGI. The V gene lost 0 bases and the J gene lost 0 bases, with 5 bases spanning the gap. The CDR3 spans 14 residues. DNA of the CDR3: TGTGCCAGCAGTTACTCCGGATTGAACACTGAAGCTTTCTTT. It is translated as CASSYSGLNTEAFF.

This clone has just a few counts. The chain recombines TRBV5-1 with TRBJ1-6, with D maybe TRBD1 (6 bases). Germline CDR1 SGHRS, CDR2 YFSETQ. The V and J ends lost 0 bases and 10 bases respectively, with 11 bases between them. The CDR3 spans 14 residues. CDR3 sequence (DNA): TGCGCCAGCAGCTTGGGTCCAGGGGAATCACCCCTCCACTTT. Translating it yields CASSLGPGESPLHF.

In DNA form, the CDR3 reads TGTGCCAGCAGTTTAAGCGAGTGGGACAGAGGGCTGTTTTTT. Translating gives CASSLSEWDRGLFF. The chain couples TRBV27 to TRBJ2-2, with TRBD1 matching over 7 bases. Germline loops: CDR1 MNHEY, CDR2 SMNVEV (reference sequence). The CDR3 runs 14 residues. The junction had 10 bases not matched to a gene; V was cut back by 2 bases and J by 13 bases.

The gene calls are TRBV4-1 and TRBJ1-2, with 9 bases lining up with TRBD1. With 4 bases clipped from V and 3 bases from J, the junction kept 6 bases outside the gene matches. The CDR3 runs to 15 residues. Germline CDR1 reads MGHRA; CDR2 reads YSYEKL. The CDR3 DNA reads TGCGCCAGCAGCCGAAAACAGGGGGCGGACTATGGCTACACCTTC. This gives the protein CASSRKQGADYGYTF.

The chain is built from TRBV2 and TRBJ1-4, with D possibly being TRBD1 (6 bases). The CDR3 sequence is 13 residues long. The germline gives CDR1 SNHLY, CDR2 FYNNEI. Trimming took 5 bases from V and 7 from J, leaving 11 bases between them. CDR3 sequence: CASSHRAGEKLFF. CDR3 sequence (DNA): TGTGCCAGCAGTCACAGGGCGGGTGAAAAACTGTTTTTT. Filled out from reference TRBV2 and TRBJ1-4, the complete variable domain reads EPEVTQTPSHQVTQMGQEVILRCVPISNHLYFYWYRQILGQKVEFLVSFYNNEISEKSEIFDDQFSVERPDGSNFTLKIRSTKLEDSAMYFCASSHRAGEKLFFGSGTQLSVL.

The chain is built from TRBV27 and TRBJ2-7; 15 nucleotides line up with TRBD2. Germline V gene lookup returns CDR1 MNHEY and CDR2 SMNVEV (reference sequence). CDR3 size: 19 residues. V gave up 0 bases and J gave up 4 bases; unmatched junction bases: 10. CDR3 DNA sequence: TGTGCCAGCAGTTTATCGCCGGGACTAGCGGGGGGCCAGGGATACGAGCAGTACTTC. Translated, it gives CASSLSPGLAGGQGYEQYF.

This chain uses TRBV27 with TRBJ2-5, with a weak D call TRBD1 (5 bases). V lost 2 bases and J lost 5, with 18 bases in between. Germline V gene sequence: CDR1 MNHEY, CDR2 SMNVEV (reference sequence). This CDR3 is 16 amino acids long. The CDR3 bases are TGTGCCAGCAGTTTAGAAGTAGGGGCCGGACCCGAGACCCAGTACTTC. This translates into CASSLEVGAGPETQYF.

The CDR3 sequence is CASSFILAGAGELFF. CDR3 in DNA: TGTGCCAGCAGTTTCATCCTAGCGGGCGCCGGGGAGCTGTTTTTT. This chain joins TRBV27 and TRBJ2-2; TRBD2 matches at 8 bases. This CDR3 comprises 15 residues. Germline V CDR1 and CDR2: MNHEY, SMNVEV (reference sequence). Germline trimming cut 3 bases from V and 6 bases from J; bases unmatched to any gene: 6.

The chain employs TRBV7-2 and TRBJ1-1; D remains ambiguous. The ends were cut back, 1 base at V and 1 base at J, with 10 bases in the middle. Germline CDR1 and CDR2: SGHTA and FQGNSA. The CDR3 runs 15 residues. CDR3 sequence (DNA): TGTGCCAGCAGCTTAGAGAGTGCCGGGAACACTGAAGCTTTCTTT. It encodes CASSLESAGNTEAFF.

The chain is built from TRBV14 and TRBJ2-7; 10 bases fit TRBD2. V gave up 0 bases and J gave up 5 bases; unmatched junction bases: 10. The CDR3 is made up of 17 amino acids. CDR1 is SGHDN, CDR2 FVKESK, per germline. The CDR3 spells CASSQDIGLAGVHEQYF. CDR3 nucleotides: TGTGCCAGCAGCCAAGATATCGGGCTAGCGGGAGTCCACGAGCAGTACTTC.

The CDR3 nucleotides are TGCGCCAGCAGCTTCAACCGGGACGGACGGACTGAAGCTTTCTTT. This translates into CASSFNRDGRTEAFF. The chain carries TRBV4-1 and TRBJ1-1; D possibly corresponds to TRBD1 (5 bases). The CDR3 is 15 amino acids. V was clipped by 5 bases and J by 5 bases, with 18 bases between them. Per germline, CDR1 MGHRA and CDR2 YSYEKL.

J is TRBJ2-2 and V is TRBV5-6, with 7 bases lining up with TRBD2. This CDR3 spans 15 amino acids. Per the germline V gene, CDR1 is SGHDT and CDR2 is YYEEEE. Trimming at V came to 7 bases and at J to 6 bases, leaving 12 bases not matched to a gene. CDR3 region: CASELWIGRAGELFF. CDR3 sequence (DNA): TGTGCCAGCGAGCTTTGGATTGGGAGGGCCGGGGAGCTGTTTTTT. Full variable domain (rest looked up from reference TRBV5-6 and TRBJ2-2): DAGVTQSPTHLIKTRGQQVTLRCSPKSGHDTVSWYQQALGQGPQFIFQYYEEEERQRGNFPDRFSGHQFPNYSSELNVNALLLGDSALYLCASELWIGRAGELFFGEGSRLTVL.

This chain joins TRBV28 and TRBJ2-7; the match to TRBD2 covers 11 bases. The CDR3 has 17 residues. Trimming at V came to 1 base and at J to 4 bases, leaving 9 bases not matched to a gene. The V gene's germline CDR1 is MDHEN and CDR2 SYDVKM. The CDR3 DNA follows: TGTGCCAGCAGTTTATTGGGTAGCGGGGGGGCCGGGTACGAGCAGTACTTC. Protein product: CASSLLGSGGAGYEQYF.

The J gene is TRBJ2-5, the V gene TRBV9; TRBD2 matches at 9 bases. The CDR3 extends over 19 amino acids. Germline V gene sequence: CDR1 SGDLS, CDR2 YYNGEE. V shed 1 base and J 2 bases; nucleotides not matched to a gene: 15. The CDR3 loop is CASSVKGPGGLAEQETQYF. The CDR3 nucleotides are TGTGCCAGCAGCGTAAAGGGTCCGGGGGGACTAGCCGAACAAGAGACCCAGTACTTC.